This entry features one T cell receptor (beta chain) sequence. Antigen specificity is unknown. One end of the junction varies from germline; a read error may be responsible. Germline V gene sequence: CDR1 MGHDK, CDR2 SYGVNS. The CDR3 totals 12 residues. These data are taken from a study of Graves' ophthalmopathy and Graves' hyperthyroidism. Study-wide results and caveats: In blood appeared most of the expanded thyroid clonotypes whose frequency exceeded 0.001.

Beta-chain TCR CDR3 regions were amplified from RNA transcripts. The authors performed first-round RT-PCR with HTBI primers and then a second-round multiplex PCR. TCRdb reprocessed the multiplex PCR reads with MiXCR, giving one entry per CDR3 protein. The table has hundreds of thousands of distinct CDR3 sequences, 40% seen once. As the starting material, more than 7.5 ml of fresh peripheral blood yielded the PBMCs. The source of this sequence is an adult man with Graves' ophthalmopathy. The chain recombines TRBV25-1 with TRBJ1-4, with 7 bases matching TRBD1. Input material: peripheral blood. The CDR3 reads CASSQNLEQGIF. The CDR3 DNA reads TGTGCCAGCAGCCAGAATCTAGAACAGGGGATTTTC.